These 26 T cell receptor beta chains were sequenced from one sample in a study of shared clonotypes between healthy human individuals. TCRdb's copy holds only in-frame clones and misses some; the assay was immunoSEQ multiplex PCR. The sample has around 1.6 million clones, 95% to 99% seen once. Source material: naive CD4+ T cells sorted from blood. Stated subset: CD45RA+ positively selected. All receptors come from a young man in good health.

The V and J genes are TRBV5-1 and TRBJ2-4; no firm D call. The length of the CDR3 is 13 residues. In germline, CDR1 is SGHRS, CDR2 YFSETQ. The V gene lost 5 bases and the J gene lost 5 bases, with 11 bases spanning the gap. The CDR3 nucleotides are TGCGCCAGCAGTTGGGCAACAGAAAACATTCAGTACTTC. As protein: CASSWATENIQYF.

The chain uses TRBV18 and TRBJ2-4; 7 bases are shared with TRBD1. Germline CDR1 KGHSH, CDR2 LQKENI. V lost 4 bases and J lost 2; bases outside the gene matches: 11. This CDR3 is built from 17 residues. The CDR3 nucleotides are TGTGCCAGCTCACAGAGGTCACAGGGGATGACCAAAAACATTCAGTACTTC. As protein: CASSQRSQGMTKNIQYF.

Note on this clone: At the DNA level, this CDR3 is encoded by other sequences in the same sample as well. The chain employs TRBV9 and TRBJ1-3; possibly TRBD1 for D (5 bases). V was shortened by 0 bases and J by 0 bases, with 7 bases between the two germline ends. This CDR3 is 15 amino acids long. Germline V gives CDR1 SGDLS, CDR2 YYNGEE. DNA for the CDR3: TGTGCCAGCAGCGTAGGGGGCCTCTCTGGAAACACCATATATTTT. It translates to CASSVGGLSGNTIYF.

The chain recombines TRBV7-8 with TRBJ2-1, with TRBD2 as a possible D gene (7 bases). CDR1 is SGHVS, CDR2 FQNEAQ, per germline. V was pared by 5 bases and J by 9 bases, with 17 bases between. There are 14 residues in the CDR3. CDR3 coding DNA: TGTGCCAGCAGCCCCCTAGCGGTGGGGGCTGAGCAGTTCTTC. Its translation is CASSPLAVGAEQFF.

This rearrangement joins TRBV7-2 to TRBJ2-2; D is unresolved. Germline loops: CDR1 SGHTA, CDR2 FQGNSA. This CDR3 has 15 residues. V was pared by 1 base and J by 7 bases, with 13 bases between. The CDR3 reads CASSLVARSDGELFF. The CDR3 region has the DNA TGTGCCAGCAGCTTAGTCGCCAGGAGTGACGGGGAGCTGTTTTTT.

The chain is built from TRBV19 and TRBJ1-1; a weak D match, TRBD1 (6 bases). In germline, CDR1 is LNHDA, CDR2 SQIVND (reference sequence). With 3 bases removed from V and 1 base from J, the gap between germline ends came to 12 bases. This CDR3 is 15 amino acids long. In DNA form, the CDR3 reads TGTGCCAGTAGTATTGGGCGACAGGCGAACACTGAAGCTTTCTTT. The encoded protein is CASSIGRQANTEAFF. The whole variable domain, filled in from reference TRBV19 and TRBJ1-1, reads DGGITQSPKYLFRKEGQNVTLSCEQNLNHDAMYWYRQDPGQGLRLIYYSQIVNDFQKGDIAEGYSVSREKKESFPLTVTSAQKNPTAFYLCASSIGRQANTEAFFGQGTRLTVV.

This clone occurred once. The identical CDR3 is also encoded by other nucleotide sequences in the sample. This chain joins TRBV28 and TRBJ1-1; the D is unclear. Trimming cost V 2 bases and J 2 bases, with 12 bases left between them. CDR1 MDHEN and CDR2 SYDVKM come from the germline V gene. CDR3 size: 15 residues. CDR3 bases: TGTGCCAGCAGTTTACCCCTCGGAGGAAACACTGAAGCTTTCTTT. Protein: CASSLPLGGNTEAFF.

CDR3 loop: CASSERLALYNEQFF. The CDR3 nucleotides are TGTGCCAGCAGCGAGAGACTAGCGCTGTACAATGAGCAGTTCTTC. V and J are TRBV11-3 and TRBJ2-1; 8 nucleotides agree with TRBD2. CDR3 length: 15 amino acids. V was clipped by 5 bases and J by 4 bases; unmatched bases: 7. Germline CDR1 reads SGHNT; CDR2 reads YENEEA.

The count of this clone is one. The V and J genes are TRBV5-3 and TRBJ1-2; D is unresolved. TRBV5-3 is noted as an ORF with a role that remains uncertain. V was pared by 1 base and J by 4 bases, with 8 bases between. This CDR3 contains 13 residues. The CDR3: CARSLRHAYGYTF. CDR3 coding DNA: TGTGCCAGAAGCTTGCGTCACGCCTATGGCTACACCTTC.

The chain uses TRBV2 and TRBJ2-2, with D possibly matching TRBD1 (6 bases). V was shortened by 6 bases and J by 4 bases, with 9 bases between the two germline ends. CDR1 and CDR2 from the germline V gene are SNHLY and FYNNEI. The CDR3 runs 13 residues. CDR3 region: CASRQGGTGELFF. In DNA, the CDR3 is TGTGCCAGCAGACAGGGTGGCACCGGGGAGCTGTTTTTT.

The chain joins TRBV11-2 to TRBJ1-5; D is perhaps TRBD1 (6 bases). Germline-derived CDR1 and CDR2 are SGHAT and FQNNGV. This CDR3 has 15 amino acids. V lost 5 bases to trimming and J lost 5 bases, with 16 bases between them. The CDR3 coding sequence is TGTGCCAGCAGCAGACAGGCAAAGGGGGATCAGCCCCAGCATTTT. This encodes CASSRQAKGDQPQHF.

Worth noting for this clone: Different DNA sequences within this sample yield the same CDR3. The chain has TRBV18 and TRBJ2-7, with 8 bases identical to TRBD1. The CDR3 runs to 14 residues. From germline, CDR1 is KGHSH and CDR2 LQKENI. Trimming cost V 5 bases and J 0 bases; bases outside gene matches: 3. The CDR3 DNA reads TGTGCCAGCTCATCCGGACAGGGCTCCTACGAGCAGTACTTC. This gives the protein CASSSGQGSYEQYF.

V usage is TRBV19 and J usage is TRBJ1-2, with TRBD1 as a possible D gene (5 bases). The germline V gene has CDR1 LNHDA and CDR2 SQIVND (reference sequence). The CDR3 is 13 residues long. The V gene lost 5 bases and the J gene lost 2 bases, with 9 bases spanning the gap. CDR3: CASSSGTNYGYTF. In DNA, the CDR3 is TGTGCCAGTAGTTCCGGGACCAACTATGGCTACACCTTC.

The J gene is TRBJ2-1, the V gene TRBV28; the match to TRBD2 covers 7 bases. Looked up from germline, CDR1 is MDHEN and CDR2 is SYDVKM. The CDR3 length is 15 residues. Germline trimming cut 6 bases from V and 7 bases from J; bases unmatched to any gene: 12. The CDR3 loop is CASRLPGRERNEQFF. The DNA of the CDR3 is TGTGCCAGCAGACTCCCAGGGCGGGAGAGGAATGAGCAGTTCTTC.

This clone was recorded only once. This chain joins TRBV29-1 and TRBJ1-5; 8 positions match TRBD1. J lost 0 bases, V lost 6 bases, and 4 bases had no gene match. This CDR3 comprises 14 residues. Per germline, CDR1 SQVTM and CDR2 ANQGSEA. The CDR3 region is CSVGQGNSNQPQHF. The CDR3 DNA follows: TGCAGCGTCGGACAGGGAAATAGCAATCAGCCCCAGCATTTT.

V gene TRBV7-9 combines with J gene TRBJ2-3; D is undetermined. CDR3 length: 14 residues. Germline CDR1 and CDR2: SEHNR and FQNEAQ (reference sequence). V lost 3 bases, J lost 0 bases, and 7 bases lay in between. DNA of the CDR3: TGTGCCAGCAGCTTTTCAGCTAGCACAGATACGCAGTATTTT. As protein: CASSFSASTDTQYF.

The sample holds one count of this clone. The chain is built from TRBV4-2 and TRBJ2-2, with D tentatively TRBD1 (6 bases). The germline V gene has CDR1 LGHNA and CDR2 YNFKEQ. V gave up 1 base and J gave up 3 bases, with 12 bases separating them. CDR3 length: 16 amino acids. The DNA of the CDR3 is TGTGCCAGCAGCCAAGGGCCCAGGGGAGACACCGGGGAGCTGTTTTTT. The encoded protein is CASSQGPRGDTGELFF.

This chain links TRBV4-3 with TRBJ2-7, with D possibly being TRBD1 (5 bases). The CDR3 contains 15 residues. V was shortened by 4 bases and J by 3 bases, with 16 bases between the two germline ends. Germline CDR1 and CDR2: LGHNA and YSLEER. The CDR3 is CASSRDSFSHYEQYF. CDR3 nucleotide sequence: TGCGCCAGCAGCCGAGACAGCTTCTCCCACTACGAGCAGTACTTC.

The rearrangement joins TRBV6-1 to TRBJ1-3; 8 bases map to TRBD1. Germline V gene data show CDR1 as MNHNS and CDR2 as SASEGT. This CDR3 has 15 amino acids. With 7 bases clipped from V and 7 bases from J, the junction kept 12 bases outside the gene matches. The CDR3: CASMSSDRAINTIYF. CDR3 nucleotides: TGTGCCAGCATGTCGTCGGACAGGGCAATTAACACCATATATTTT.

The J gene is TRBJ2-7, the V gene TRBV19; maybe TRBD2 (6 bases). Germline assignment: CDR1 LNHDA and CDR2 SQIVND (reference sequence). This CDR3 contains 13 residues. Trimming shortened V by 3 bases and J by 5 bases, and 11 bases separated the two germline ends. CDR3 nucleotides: TGTGCCAGTAGTATTCGGGAGTTCGACGAGCAGTACTTC. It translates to CASSIREFDEQYF.

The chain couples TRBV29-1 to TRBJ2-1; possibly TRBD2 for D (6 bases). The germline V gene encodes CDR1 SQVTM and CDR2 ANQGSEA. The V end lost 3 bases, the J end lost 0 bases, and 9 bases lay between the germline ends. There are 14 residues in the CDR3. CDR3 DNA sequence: TGCAGCGTTGATGTGGGGGGCTCCTACAATGAGCAGTTCTTC. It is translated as CSVDVGGSYNEQFF.

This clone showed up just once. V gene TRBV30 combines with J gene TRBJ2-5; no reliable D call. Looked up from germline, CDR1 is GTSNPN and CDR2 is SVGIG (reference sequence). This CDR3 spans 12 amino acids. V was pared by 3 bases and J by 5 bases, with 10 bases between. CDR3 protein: CAWSKVAETQYF. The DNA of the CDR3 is TGTGCCTGGAGCAAGGTCGCGGAGACCCAGTACTTC. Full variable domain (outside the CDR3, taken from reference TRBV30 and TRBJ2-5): SQTIHQWPATLVQPVGSPLSLECTVEGTSNPNLYWYRQAAGRGLQLLFYSVGIGQISSEVPQNLSASRPQDRQFILSSKKLLLSDSGFYLCAWSKVAETQYFGPGTRLLVL.

CDR3: CASSDRLYGYTF. The CDR3 nucleotides read TGTGCCAGCAGCGACCGGCTCTATGGCTACACCTTC. V is TRBV11-2 and J is TRBJ1-2; no reliable D call. Germline CDR1 is SGHAT and CDR2 is FQNNGV. There are 12 residues in the CDR3. Trimming pared 5 bases from V and 4 bases from J, leaving 8 bases between.

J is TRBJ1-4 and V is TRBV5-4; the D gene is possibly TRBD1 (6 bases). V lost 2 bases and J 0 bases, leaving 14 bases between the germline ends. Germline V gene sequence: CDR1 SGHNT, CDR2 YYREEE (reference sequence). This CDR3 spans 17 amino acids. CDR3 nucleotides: TGTGCCAGCAGCTTAAGTATGGGGGCAACAACTAATGAAAAACTGTTTTTT. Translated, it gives CASSLSMGATTNEKLFF.

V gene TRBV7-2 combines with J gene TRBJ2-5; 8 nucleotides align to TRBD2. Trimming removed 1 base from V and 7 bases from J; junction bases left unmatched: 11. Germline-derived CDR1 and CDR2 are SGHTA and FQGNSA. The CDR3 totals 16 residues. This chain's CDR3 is CASSLDAGGNYRTQYF. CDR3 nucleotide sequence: TGTGCCAGCAGCTTAGACGCGGGGGGAAACTATAGGACCCAGTACTTC.

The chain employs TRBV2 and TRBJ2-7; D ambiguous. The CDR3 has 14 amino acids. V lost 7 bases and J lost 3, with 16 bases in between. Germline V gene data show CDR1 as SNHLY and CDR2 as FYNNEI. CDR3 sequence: CASMPQTLVYEQYF. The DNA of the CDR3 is TGTGCCAGCATGCCCCAGACTCTAGTCTACGAGCAGTACTTC.